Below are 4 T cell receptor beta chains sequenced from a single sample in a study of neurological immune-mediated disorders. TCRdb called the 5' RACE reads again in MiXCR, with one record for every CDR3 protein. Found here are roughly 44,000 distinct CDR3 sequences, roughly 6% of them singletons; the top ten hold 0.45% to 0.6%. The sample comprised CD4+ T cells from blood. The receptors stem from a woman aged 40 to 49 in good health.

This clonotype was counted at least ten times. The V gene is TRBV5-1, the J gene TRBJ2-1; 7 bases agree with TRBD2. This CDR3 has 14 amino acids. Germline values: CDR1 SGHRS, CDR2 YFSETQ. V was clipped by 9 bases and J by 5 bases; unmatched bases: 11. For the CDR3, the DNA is TGCGCCAACCCAAGCGGGACCATCGACAATGAGCAGTTCTTC. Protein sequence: CANPSGTIDNEQFF.

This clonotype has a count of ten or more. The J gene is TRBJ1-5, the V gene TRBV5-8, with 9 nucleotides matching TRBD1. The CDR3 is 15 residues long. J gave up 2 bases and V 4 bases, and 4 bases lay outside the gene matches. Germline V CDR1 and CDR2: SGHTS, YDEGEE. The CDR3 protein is CASSKRQGGNQPQHF. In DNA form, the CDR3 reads TGTGCCAGCAGCAAGAGACAGGGGGGCAATCAGCCCCAGCATTTT. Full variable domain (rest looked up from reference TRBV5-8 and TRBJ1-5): EAGVTQSPTHLIKTRGQQATLRCSPISGHTSVYWYQQALGLGLQFLLWYDEGEERNRGNFPPRFSGRQFPNYSSELNVNALELEDSALYLCASSKRQGGNQPQHFGDGTRLSIL.

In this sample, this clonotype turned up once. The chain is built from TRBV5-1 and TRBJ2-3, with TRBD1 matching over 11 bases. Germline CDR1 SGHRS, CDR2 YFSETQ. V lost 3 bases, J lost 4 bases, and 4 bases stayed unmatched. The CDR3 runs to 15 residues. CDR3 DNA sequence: TGCGCCAGCAGCTCGGACAGGGGGCTTCCAGATACGCAGTATTTT. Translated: CASSSDRGLPDTQYF.

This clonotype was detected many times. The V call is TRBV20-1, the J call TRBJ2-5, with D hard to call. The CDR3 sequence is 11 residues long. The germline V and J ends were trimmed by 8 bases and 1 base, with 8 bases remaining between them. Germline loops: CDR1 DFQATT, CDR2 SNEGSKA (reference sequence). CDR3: CSTAIQETQYF. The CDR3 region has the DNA TGCAGTACAGCCATCCAAGAGACCCAGTACTTC.